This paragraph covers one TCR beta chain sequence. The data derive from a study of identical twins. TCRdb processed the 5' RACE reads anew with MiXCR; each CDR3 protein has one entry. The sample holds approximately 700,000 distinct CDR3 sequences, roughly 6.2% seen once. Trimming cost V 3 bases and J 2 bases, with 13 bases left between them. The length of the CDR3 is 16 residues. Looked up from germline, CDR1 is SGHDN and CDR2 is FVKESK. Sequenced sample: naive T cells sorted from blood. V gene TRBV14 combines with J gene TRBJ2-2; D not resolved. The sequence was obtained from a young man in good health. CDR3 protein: CASSHLIGSNTGELFF. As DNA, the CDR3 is TGTGCCAGCAGCCACCTAATTGGGTCCAACACCGGGGAGCTGTTTTTT.